This T cell receptor (beta chain) was recorded in a study of Ad26.COV2.S vaccination and SARS-CoV-2 variants. Treatment specified: some 19 received Ad26.COV2.S at low or high dose, single or two shots; several received placebo; per-sample allocation not given. Vaccine and placebo recipients were sampled on day 63 after the first injection. Its platform was an Ad26 vector, and its expressed antigen was Wuhan-strain SARS-CoV-2 spike. Regarding this clone: As yet, its antigen is unknown.

General study results and limits: Recipients of either vaccine or placebo displayed similar breadth of non-spike TCRs.

Generated by immunoSEQ multiplex PCR, the TCRdb table keeps only in-frame clones and is missing some. The table shows about 680,000 clones, with more than 70% occurring only once. Trimming took 5 bases from V and 5 from J, leaving 25 bases between them. This CDR3 is built from 17 residues. Germline CDR1 SGHTA, CDR2 FQGNSA. This chain joins TRBV7-2 and TRBJ2-7; possibly TRBD2 for D (5 bases). The sequencing here drew on peripheral blood, taken in a trial of Ad26.COV2.S vaccine versus placebo. The source of this sequence is a person aged 18-65 years who received the Ad26.COV2.S COVID-19 vaccine or a placebo. Here the CDR3 reads CASSPPVGVNLRNEQYF. In DNA form, the CDR3 reads TGTGCCAGCAGCCCTCCTGTCGGGGTAAACCTCCGAAACGAGCAGTACTTC.